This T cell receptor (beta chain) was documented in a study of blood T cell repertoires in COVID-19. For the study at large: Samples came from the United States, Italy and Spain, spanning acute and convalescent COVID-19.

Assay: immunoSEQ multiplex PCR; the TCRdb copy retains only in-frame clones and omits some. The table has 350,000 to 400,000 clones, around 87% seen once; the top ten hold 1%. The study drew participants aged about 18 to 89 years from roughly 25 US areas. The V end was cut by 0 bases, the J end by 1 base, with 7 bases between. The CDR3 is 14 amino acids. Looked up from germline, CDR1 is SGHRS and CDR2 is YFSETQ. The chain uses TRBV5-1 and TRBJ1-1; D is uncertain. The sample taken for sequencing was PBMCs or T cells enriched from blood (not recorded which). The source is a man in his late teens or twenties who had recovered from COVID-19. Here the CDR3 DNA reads TGCGCCAGCAGCTTGGATGCTAGGAACACTGAAGCTTTCTTT. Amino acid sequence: CASSLDARNTEAFF.